This paragraph reports one T cell receptor beta chain. The sample originates from a study of blood T cell repertoires in COVID-19. The overall study: Both acute and convalescent COVID-19 samples were obtained from the United States, Italy and Spain. T cells, B-cell-depleted T cells, or PBMCs provided the cDNA or gDNA that served as material.

In the source study's methods: The authors estimated nucleated cell counts from reference gene primer amplification. Sequencing was performed with immunoSEQ multiplex PCR; in TCRdb, only in-frame clones are kept and a portion is missing. Clone size and the V and J calls come from that table; the DNA yielded D and trimming. Of 180,000 or so clones listed, almost 85% are singletons. This CDR3 has 16 amino acids. J was trimmed by 3 bases and V by 4 bases; bases with no gene match: 5. The V gene's germline CDR1 is SGHRS and CDR2 YFSETQ. The specimen sequenced was peripheral blood. The rearrangement uses TRBV5-1 and TRBJ2-2, with 11 nucleotides matching TRBD1. The receptor's source is a human donor with acute or convalescent COVID-19. The donor label of this sample is uncertain. CDR3 nucleotide sequence: TGCGCCAGCAGCCCGAGGACAGGGGGCTACACCGGGGAGCTGTTTTTT. It encodes CASSPRTGGYTGELFF.